The 32 T cell receptor beta chains below all came from one sample that was sequenced in a study of Ad26.COV2.S vaccination and SARS-CoV-2 variants. Some clones are missing from TCRdb's copy, which holds only in-frame ones; the method was immunoSEQ multiplex PCR. The table has hundreds of thousands of clones, around 90% seen once. Treatment reported: around 19 received Ad26.COV2.S at low or high dose, single or two shots; about 5 received placebo; per-sample allocation not given. Each sample was drawn 63 days after the first injection (of vaccine or placebo). The material was peripheral blood, obtained in a trial of Ad26.COV2.S vaccine versus placebo. Source of these receptors: a person aged 18-60 years who received the Ad26.COV2.S COVID-19 vaccine or a placebo.

This clone was seen a single time. The chain carries TRBV24-1 and TRBJ2-1, with TRBD1 matching over 9 bases. The CDR3 contains 17 residues. V shed 5 bases and J 2 bases; nucleotides not matched to a gene: 9. The germline V gene encodes CDR1 KGHDR and CDR2 SFDVKD. As DNA, the CDR3 is TGTGCCACCAGTGCTCCTCCTGGGACAGGGACCTACAATGAGCAGTTCTTC. Amino acids: CATSAPPGTGTYNEQFF.

CDR3 coding DNA: TGCGCCAGCAGCCAAGATTTCTTTGTGGCCAGTAACACTGAAGCTTTCTTT. Its translation: CASSQDFFVASNTEAFF. J is TRBJ1-1 and V is TRBV4-1; D is uncertain. V dropped 0 bases and J dropped 2 bases, with 16 bases sitting between them. Germline CDR1 reads MGHRA; CDR2 reads YSYEKL. The CDR3 contains 17 residues.

The chain recombines TRBV11-2 with TRBJ2-4; D unresolved. The CDR3 extends over 18 amino acids. The V end was cut by 3 bases, the J end by 0 bases, with 18 bases between. Germline-derived CDR1 and CDR2 are SGHAT and FQNNGV. The CDR3 loop reads CASSLAPEVSLAKNIQYF. CDR3 nucleotides: TGTGCCAGCAGCTTGGCCCCTGAGGTGTCACTAGCCAAAAACATTCAGTACTTC.

The chain uses TRBV30 and TRBJ2-5, with D possibly matching TRBD2 (6 bases). CDR1 is GTSNPN and CDR2 is SVGIG in the germline V gene (reference sequence). The germline V and J ends were trimmed by 2 bases and 3 bases, with 13 bases remaining between them. This CDR3 is built from 14 residues. The CDR3 DNA is TGTGCCTGGAGTACAACACCGGGAGAAGAGACCCAGTACTTC. Protein product: CAWSTTPGEETQYF.

The rearrangement links TRBV10-3 to TRBJ2-1; 8 nucleotides align to TRBD2. V dropped 11 bases and J dropped 9; count of bases not matched to a gene: 18. Germline values: CDR1 ENHRY, CDR2 SYGVKD. The CDR3 is 15 amino acids. The CDR3 DNA reads TGTGCCTCCTGGGGGGGCACCGGGAGGGACGGTGAGCAGTTCTTC. Translating gives CASWGGTGRDGEQFF.

The chain employs TRBV27 and TRBJ2-7; maybe TRBD1 (5 bases). V was pared by 7 bases and J by 5 bases, with 18 bases between. Germline V gives CDR1 MNHEY, CDR2 SMNVEV (reference sequence). The CDR3 is 14 amino acids. CDR3: CASIPLWGAHEQYF. The DNA of the CDR3 is TGTGCCAGCATCCCCCTGTGGGGCGCCCACGAGCAGTACTTC.

The chain carries TRBV27 and TRBJ2-2; no definite D call. The CDR3 is 16 amino acids. CDR1 and CDR2 from the germline V gene are MNHEY and SMNVEV (reference sequence). The V and J ends lost 1 base and 0 bases respectively, with 9 bases between them. The CDR3 DNA reads TGTGCCAGCAGTTTATTGGGCACCGCGAACACCGGGGAGCTGTTTTTT. As protein: CASSLLGTANTGELFF.

Comment on this clone: Other DNA sequences in the same sample also yield this CDR3. The rearrangement uses TRBV4-3 and TRBJ2-1; 12 bases are a match to TRBD2. From germline, CDR1 is LGHNA and CDR2 YSLEER. V gave up 0 bases and J gave up 4 bases; unmatched junction bases: 4. The CDR3 totals 17 residues. For the CDR3, the DNA is TGCGCCAGCAGCCAAGATAGGACTAGCGGGATTTACAATGAGCAGTTCTTC. Translated, it gives CASSQDRTSGIYNEQFF.

The chain carries TRBV27 and TRBJ2-5; TRBD1 might be the D (5 bases). This CDR3 comprises 12 residues. V shed 4 bases and J shed 10 bases, with 13 bases lying between them. The germline gives CDR1 MNHEY, CDR2 SMNVEV (reference sequence). In DNA form, the CDR3 reads TGTGCCAGCAGTTCACTGGGGCTGGACCAGTACTTC. It encodes CASSSLGLDQYF.

A single count supports this clone. This rearrangement joins TRBV5-6 to TRBJ1-5; 8 bases agree with TRBD1. Germline V CDR1 and CDR2: SGHDT, YYEEEE. The CDR3 spans 14 residues. J was trimmed by 5 bases and V by 2 bases; bases with no gene match: 3. CDR3 sequence (DNA): TGTGCCAGCAGCTTTAGGACAGGGTATCAGCCCCAGCATTTT. Amino acids: CASSFRTGYQPQHF.

This CDR3 reads CASRGRFPYEQYF. The CDR3, as DNA: TGTGCCAGTAGAGGGCGTTTCCCCTACGAGCAGTACTTC. This chain links TRBV19 with TRBJ2-7, with D hard to call. Trimming took off 6 bases at V and 2 bases at J, with 11 bases between the two ends. CDR1 and CDR2 from the germline V gene are LNHDA and SQIVND (reference sequence). The CDR3 spans 13 residues.

The chain has TRBV13 and TRBJ2-2; perhaps TRBD1 as D (6 bases). The germline gives CDR1 PRHDT, CDR2 FYEKMQ (reference sequence). The germline V and J ends were trimmed by 5 bases and 7 bases, with 20 bases remaining between them. CDR3 length: 16 amino acids. Here the CDR3 reads CASSNDRSRGHGELFF. In DNA, the CDR3 is TGTGCCAGCAGCAATGACAGGTCTAGGGGACACGGGGAGCTGTTTTTT.

About this clone itself: Additional DNA sequences in this sample encode the identical CDR3. The rearrangement joins TRBV4-1 to TRBJ1-1, with D possibly TRBD1 on 5 matching bases. CDR1 is MGHRA and CDR2 is YSYEKL in the germline V gene. The CDR3 runs 14 residues. V was trimmed by 1 base and J by 1 base, leaving 7 bases between them. The CDR3 coding sequence is TGCGCCAGCAGCCAAGGTCAGGGGAACACTGAAGCTTTCTTT. Protein: CASSQGQGNTEAFF.

The chain couples TRBV7-5 to TRBJ1-4. TRBV7-5 has pseudogene status. CDR3 length equals 15 residues. The CDR3: CVRSLVERAPEKLFF. CDR3 DNA sequence: TGTGTCAGAAGCTTAGTCGAAAGGGCCCCTGAAAAACTGTTTTTT.

This clone was seen only once. V and J are TRBV6-1 and TRBJ2-5; 9 positions match TRBD1. CDR1 is MNHNS, CDR2 SASEGT, per germline. The CDR3 loop spans 16 amino acids. J lost 4 bases, V lost 4 bases, and 10 bases had no gene match. CDR3 bases: TGTGCCAGCAGTGGGGCCCGACAGGGGGAGGGAGAGACCCAGTACTTC. This encodes CASSGARQGEGETQYF.

J is TRBJ1-2 and V is TRBV6-5; D remains unclear. V was clipped by 2 bases and J by 6 bases, with 10 bases between them. Germline assignment: CDR1 MNHEY and CDR2 SVGAGI. CDR3 length equals 13 residues. The DNA for the CDR3 is TGTGCCAGCAGTTACCGGAAGGTTGATGGCTACACCTTC. Amino acid sequence: CASSYRKVDGYTF.

The chain uses TRBV7-9 and TRBJ1-1, with D possibly matching TRBD1 (6 bases). V was pared by 5 bases and J by 4 bases, with 20 bases between. The CDR3 has 16 residues. Germline V gene sequence: CDR1 SEHNR, CDR2 FQNEAQ (reference sequence). CDR3 loop: CASSKGGRDHGTEAFF. Written as DNA, the CDR3 is TGTGCCAGCAGCAAAGGGGGACGGGACCACGGCACTGAAGCTTTCTTT.

The gene calls are TRBV27 and TRBJ2-3; 11 bases align to TRBD1. The CDR3 contains 13 residues. Germline lookup yields CDR1 MNHEY and CDR2 SMNVEV (reference sequence). J was trimmed by 12 bases and V by 0 bases; bases with no gene match: 2. This CDR3 reads CASSLSGTGGQYF. The CDR3, as DNA: TGTGCCAGCAGTTTATCAGGGACAGGGGGACAGTATTTT.

The chain links TRBV4-3 to TRBJ2-7, with D perhaps TRBD2 (6 bases). This CDR3 contains 17 residues. CDR1 is LGHNA and CDR2 is YSLEER in the germline V gene. Trimming removed 0 bases at V and 1 base at J, with 16 bases between. In DNA, the CDR3 is TGCGCCAGCAGCCAAGATTACGGGACTCCGATATCCTACGAGCAGTACTTC. The encoded protein is CASSQDYGTPISYEQYF.

This chain joins TRBV11-2 and TRBJ2-7; 10 bases map to TRBD2. V lost 0 bases, J lost 4 bases, and 12 bases stayed unmatched. The germline gives CDR1 SGHAT, CDR2 FQNNGV. The CDR3 is 18 residues long. The CDR3 nucleotides read TGTGCCAGCAGCTTAGATCGCTACGCTAGCGGGAGTCTGTACGAGCAGTACTTC. Translation gives CASSLDRYASGSLYEQYF.

The V call is TRBV6-5, the J call TRBJ1-2; tentative D call: TRBD1 (6 bases). CDR1 and CDR2 (germline): MNHEY, SVGAGI. The CDR3 has 14 amino acids. V was trimmed by 6 bases and J by 2 bases, leaving 13 bases between them. CDR3 nucleotide sequence: TGTGCCAGCAGCCAGAAGGGGGGAAACTATGGCTACACCTTC. This sequence encodes CASSQKGGNYGYTF.

The chain uses TRBV7-9 and TRBJ2-3, with TRBD1 matching over 9 bases. The germline V gene encodes CDR1 SEHNR and CDR2 FQNEAQ (reference sequence). CDR3 length: 15 amino acids. The V gene end was trimmed by 5 bases and the J gene end by 3 bases; junction bases not matched to a gene: 6. CDR3 protein: CASSVQGARTDTQYF. In nucleotides, the CDR3 is TGTGCCAGCAGCGTACAGGGGGCTAGAACAGATACGCAGTATTTT.

The chain uses TRBV18 and TRBJ2-7; 8 bases fit TRBD1. The length of the CDR3 is 14 residues. Germline V CDR1 and CDR2: KGHSH, LQKENI. Trimming at V came to 4 bases and at J to 7 bases, leaving 9 bases not matched to a gene. CDR3 amino acids: CASSQIQGAGEQYF. CDR3 sequence (DNA): TGTGCCAGCTCACAAATTCAGGGGGCAGGAGAGCAGTACTTC. Full variable domain (outside the CDR3, taken from reference TRBV18 and TRBJ2-7): NAGVMQNPRHLVRRRGQEARLRCSPMKGHSHVYWYRQLPEEGLKFMVYLQKENIIDESGMPKERFSAEFPKEGPSILRIQQVVRGDSAAYFCASSQIQGAGEQYFGPGTRLTVT.

The rearrangement joins TRBV4-3 to TRBJ2-2, with a possible D match to TRBD2 (5 bases). V lost 1 base and J lost 5, with 14 bases in between. The CDR3 has 16 residues. Looked up from germline, CDR1 is LGHNA and CDR2 is YSLEER. The CDR3 spells CASSQAAGGRTGELFF. In DNA, the CDR3 is TGCGCCAGCAGCCAAGCCGCTGGAGGTCGGACCGGGGAGCTGTTTTTT.

CDR3 nucleotides: TGTGCCAGCAGCTCCGCGGCAGGTCCCTGGGACGAGCAGTACTTC. Translated: CASSSAAGPWDEQYF. The V and J genes are TRBV9 and TRBJ2-7; the D is unclear. Germline V CDR1 and CDR2: SGDLS, YYNGEE. The CDR3 has 15 residues. The V end lost 4 bases, the J end lost 5 bases, and 19 bases lay between the germline ends.

The V gene is TRBV7-9, the J gene TRBJ2-1; TRBD2 matches at 10 bases. The CDR3 runs to 17 residues. With V trimmed by 4 bases and J by 0 bases, 6 bases remained unmatched. Germline values: CDR1 SEHNR, CDR2 FQNEAQ (reference sequence). The CDR3 DNA is TGTGCCAGCAGCTGGACTAGCGGAGCTAGCTCCTACAATGAGCAGTTCTTC. It is translated as CASSWTSGASSYNEQFF.

CDR3 DNA: TGTGCCAGCAGAACGCCGGGACAGGGCTCGGGAAAACTGTTTTTT. Translation gives CASRTPGQGSGKLFF. The chain is built from TRBV28 and TRBJ1-4; TRBD1 aligns across 9 bases. V was pared by 6 bases and J by 10 bases, with 12 bases of the junction left unmatched. Per the germline V gene, CDR1 is MDHEN and CDR2 is SYDVKM. The CDR3 runs 15 residues.

The V gene is TRBV5-6, the J gene TRBJ2-1; D is ambiguous. V lost 4 bases and J lost 8, with 13 bases in between. Germline V CDR1 and CDR2: SGHDT, YYEEEE. This CDR3 region has 13 residues. The CDR3 here is CASSRLGIHEQFF. The CDR3 DNA sequence: TGTGCCAGCAGCCGATTAGGTATCCATGAGCAGTTCTTC.

This clone came up once. V is TRBV30 and J is TRBJ2-5, with TRBD2 matching 7 bases. The germline gives CDR1 GTSNPN, CDR2 SVGIG (reference sequence). This CDR3 contains 14 residues. Trimming at V came to 4 bases and at J to 1 base, leaving 6 bases not matched to a gene. This chain's CDR3 is CAWNAGTIQETQYF. In DNA form, the CDR3 reads TGTGCCTGGAACGCCGGGACTATCCAAGAGACCCAGTACTTC.

J is TRBJ2-1 and V is TRBV29-1; D remains unclear. The V gene's germline CDR1 is SQVTM and CDR2 ANQGSEA. CDR3 length: 14 residues. With 0 bases removed from V and 9 bases from J, the gap between germline ends came to 15 bases. DNA of the CDR3: TGCAGCGTTGAAGACCCACAAGCGTACGGTGAGCAGTTCTTC. Amino acid sequence: CSVEDPQAYGEQFF.

The chain combines TRBV9 with TRBJ2-7, with a possible D match to TRBD2 (5 bases). Trimming left V 0 bases short and J 5 bases short, with 12 bases between. The CDR3 is 14 amino acids. Germline values: CDR1 SGDLS, CDR2 YYNGEE. CDR3 DNA sequence: TGTGCCAGCAGCGTAGAAGGGAGAGTCGACGAGCAGTACTTC. It is translated as CASSVEGRVDEQYF.

V and J are TRBV7-6 and TRBJ2-3, with 8 nucleotides matching TRBD2. The CDR3 consists of 15 residues. With V trimmed by 3 bases and J by 2 bases, 4 bases remained unmatched. Germline V CDR1 and CDR2: SGHVS, FNYEAQ. In nucleotides, the CDR3 is TGTGCCAGCAGCTTGGGACTAGGAGACACAGATACGCAGTATTTT. Protein: CASSLGLGDTDTQYF.